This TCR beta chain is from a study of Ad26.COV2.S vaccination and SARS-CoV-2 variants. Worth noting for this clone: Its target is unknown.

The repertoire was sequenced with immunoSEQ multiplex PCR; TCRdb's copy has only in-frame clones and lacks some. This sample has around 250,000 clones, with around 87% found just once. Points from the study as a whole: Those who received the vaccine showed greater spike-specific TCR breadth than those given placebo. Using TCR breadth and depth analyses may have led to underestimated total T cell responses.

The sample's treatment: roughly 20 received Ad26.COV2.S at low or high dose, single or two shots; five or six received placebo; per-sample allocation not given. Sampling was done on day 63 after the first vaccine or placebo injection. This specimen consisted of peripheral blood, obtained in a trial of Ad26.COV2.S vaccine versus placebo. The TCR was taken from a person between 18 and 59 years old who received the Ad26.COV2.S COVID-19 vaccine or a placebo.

The CDR3 sequence: CASSPRQIGDYTEAFF. The CDR3 DNA is TGTGCCAGCTCACCGAGGCAGATCGGGGATTACACTGAAGCTTTCTTT. V gene TRBV18 combines with J gene TRBJ1-1; D is uncertain. This CDR3 is built from 16 residues. Germline V gives CDR1 KGHSH, CDR2 LQKENI. V dropped 3 bases and J dropped 3 bases, with 17 bases sitting between them.